Listed below are T cell receptor beta chains from one sample, sequenced in a study of cytomegalovirus exposure and HLA in healthy donors. TCRdb's copy holds only in-frame clones and misses some; the assay was immunoSEQ multiplex PCR. Of 150,000 to 200,000 clones listed, 68% are singletons. Sequenced: PBMCs. These TCRs come from a woman between 18 and 29 years old in good health and CMV-seropositive. CDR3s include the opening cysteine and the closing phenylalanine or tryptophan. A D gene is named only where the DNA matches it firmly. Clone sizes are given selectively: once, few, many, or a class where the clone is expanded.

D gene: -; V gene: TRBV9; J gene: TRBJ2-1; clone size: -; CDR3 DNA: TGTGCCAGCAGCATCCGGGACTTATCCTACAATGAGCAGTTCTTC; CDR3 protein: CASSIRDLSYNEQFF
D gene: TRBD1; V gene: TRBV27; J gene: TRBJ2-7; clone size: -; CDR3 DNA: TGTGCCAGCCAAAGTAGGACAGGGATCTACGAGCAGTACTTC; CDR3 protein: CASQSRTGIYEQYF
D gene: TRBD2; V gene: TRBV9; J gene: TRBJ2-1; clone size: -; CDR3 DNA: TGTGCCAGCAGCGTAGGAGGACTAGCGGGGGGAAACGGTCTATTCTTC; CDR3 protein: CASSVGGLAGGNGLFF
D gene: TRBD2; V gene: TRBV5-4; J gene: TRBJ2-2; clone size: -; CDR3 DNA: TGTGCCAGCAGCTTGGCGGGGGGGCCTCCCGGGGAGCTGTTTTTT; CDR3 protein: CASSLAGGPPGELFF
D gene: -; V gene: TRBV4-2; J gene: TRBJ2-3; clone size: -; CDR3 DNA: TGTGCCAGCAGCCGAACCAGGGGGACTGGCACAGATACGCAGTATTTT; CDR3 protein: CASSRTRGTGTDTQYF
D gene: -; V gene: TRBV9; J gene: TRBJ2-7; clone size: once; CDR3 DNA: TGTGCCAGCAGCGCTCGGCAAGGAGGCGAGCAGTACTTC; CDR3 protein: CASSARQGGEQYF
D gene: -; V gene: TRBV6-5; J gene: TRBJ2-3; clone size: -; CDR3 DNA: TGTGCCAGCAGTTACTCTCGCGGGGAGACAGATACGCAGTATTTT; CDR3 protein: CASSYSRGETDTQYF
D gene: -; V gene: TRBV6-5; J gene: TRBJ2-7; clone size: few; CDR3 DNA: TGTGCCAGCAGTTACTCGAAGGGAGGAAAATACGAGCAGTACTTC; CDR3 protein: CASSYSKGGKYEQYF
D gene: TRBD2; V gene: TRBV19; J gene: TRBJ2-1; clone size: -; CDR3 DNA: TGTGCCAGTAGCCGACGACTAGCGGGAGTTCCCAATGAGCAGTTCTTC; CDR3 protein: CASSRRLAGVPNEQFF
D gene: TRBD1; V gene: TRBV11-1; J gene: TRBJ2-1; clone size: few; CDR3 DNA: TGTGCCAGCAGCCTCACGACAGGGGGATTGGATGAGCAGTTCTTC; CDR3 protein: CASSLTTGGLDEQFF
D gene: -; V gene: TRBV25-1; J gene: TRBJ1-2; clone size: -; CDR3 DNA: TGTGCCAGCAGTGAGGGCCCCGGTATGGACACCTATGGCTACACCTTC; CDR3 protein: CASSEGPGMDTYGYTF
D gene: -; V gene: TRBV28; J gene: TRBJ2-2; clone size: -; CDR3 DNA: TGTGCCAGCAGTTTCCGGGGTCCCTTTGGGGAGCTGTTTTTT; CDR3 protein: CASSFRGPFGELFF
D gene: TRBD1; V gene: TRBV5-1; J gene: TRBJ2-7; clone size: -; CDR3 DNA: TGCGCCAGCAGCTCGCCCGGGACAGGGGGCAACGAGCAGTACTTC; CDR3 protein: CASSSPGTGGNEQYF
D gene: -; V gene: TRBV6-6; J gene: TRBJ2-7; clone size: -; CDR3 DNA: TGTGCCAGCAGTTACCCCCGGCGAGGGCCCGAGCAGTACTTC; CDR3 protein: CASSYPRRGPEQYF
D gene: -; V gene: TRBV11-3; J gene: TRBJ1-1; clone size: -; CDR3 DNA: TGTGCCAGCAGCGATACAGAAAACACTGAAGCTTTCTTT; CDR3 protein: CASSDTENTEAFF